Listed here are 12 T cell receptor beta chains from one sample, sequenced in a study of T cells in Graves' hyperthyroidism and ophthalmopathy. Authors of the study amplified TCR beta CDR3 regions from RNA transcripts. The HTBI primer set served for first-round RT-PCR of the TCR CDR3. TCRdb ran MiXCR on the multiplex PCR reads and lists one entry per CDR3 protein. Seen here are about 600,000 distinct CDR3 sequences, approximately 15% observed once, and the top ten hold less than 9%. Sequencing was performed on blood. The receptors were sampled from a young woman with Graves' ophthalmopathy.

This clonotype was counted between two and nine times. The CDR3 protein is CASSLTGWPGELFF. In DNA, the CDR3 is TGTGCCAGCAGCTTAACGGGGTGGCCCGGGGAGCTGTTTTTT. V is TRBV7-3 and J is TRBJ2-2, with no clear D. Germline CDR1 and CDR2: SGHTA and FQGTGA. Trimming cost V 0 bases and J 6 bases, with 8 bases left between them. CDR3 length: 14 residues.

This clonotype occurred many times. CDR3 in amino acids: CASSLGRRAVAGGEQYF. The CDR3 DNA is TGTGCCAGCAGCTTAGGCCGTCGGGCGGTAGCGGGAGGCGAGCAGTACTTC. The V and J genes are TRBV11-2 and TRBJ2-7; 10 bases align to TRBD2. After removal of 1 base from V and 6 bases from J, the junction contained 12 bases not matched to a gene. The CDR3 loop spans 17 amino acids. Germline V gives CDR1 SGHAT, CDR2 FQNNGV.

Worth noting for this clonotype: Given a much more abundant clone one base away, this may be a read error. This chain connects TRBV12-3 or TRBV12-4 to TRBJ2-5; 8 bases are shared with TRBD2. Trimming cost V 5 bases and J 5 bases; bases outside gene matches: 4. The CDR3 consists of 13 residues. CDR3 sequence reads: CASSPGLDETQYF. The CDR3 DNA is TGTGCCAGCAGTCCGGGACTAGATGAGACCCAGTACTTC.

This clonotype came up a few times. The chain links TRBV6-1 to TRBJ2-6; 7 nucleotides agree with TRBD1. The CDR3 length is 15 residues. Losses at the gene ends were 5 bases for V and 2 bases for J; bases not matched to a gene: 3. Germline V lookup: CDR1 MNHNS, CDR2 SASEGT. The CDR3 reads CASSHTGAGANVLTF. CDR3 DNA sequence: TGTGCCAGCAGTCATACAGGGGCTGGGGCCAACGTCCTGACTTTC.

As regards this clonotype: A much larger clone differs from this one at a single base, so this may be a read error. The chain combines TRBV7-9 with TRBJ2-1; D may match TRBD1 or TRBD2 (5 bases each). The germline gives CDR1 SEHNR, CDR2 FQNEAQ (reference sequence). The CDR3 is 15 amino acids. V was trimmed by 2 bases and J by 9 bases, leaving 17 bases between them. Here the CDR3 DNA reads TGTGCCAGCAGCTTAATGGGGTGGGGGAAGGGTGAGCAGTTCTTC. The encoded protein is CASSLMGWGKGEQFF.

In this sample, this clonotype turned up many times. This rearrangement joins TRBV9 to TRBJ1-1; D possibly corresponds to TRBD1 (5 bases). Germline V gene sequence: CDR1 SGDLS, CDR2 YYNGEE. V was pared by 4 bases and J by 11 bases, with 18 bases between. The CDR3 extends over 13 amino acids. The CDR3 spells CASSFGTRGGAFF. The CDR3 DNA follows: TGTGCCAGCAGCTTTGGGACCCGCGGTGGGGCTTTCTTT.

The gene calls are TRBV27 and TRBJ1-2; possibly TRBD1 for D (5 bases). The length of the CDR3 is 15 residues. The ends were cut back, 0 bases at V and 0 bases at J, with 8 bases in the middle. Germline lookup yields CDR1 MNHEY and CDR2 SMNVEV (reference sequence). CDR3 protein: CASSLSRGSNYGYTF. CDR3 bases: TGTGCCAGCAGTTTATCGAGGGGTTCTAACTATGGCTACACCTTC.

There are many counts of this clonotype. CDR3 loop: CASSDPDRTVTYEQYF. CDR3 nucleotide sequence: TGTGCCAGCAGTGATCCCGATAGGACGGTTACCTACGAGCAGTACTTC. The chain joins TRBV2 to TRBJ2-7; D is unclear. This CDR3 contains 16 residues. The V gene's germline CDR1 is SNHLY and CDR2 FYNNEI. V lost 3 bases to trimming and J lost 2 bases, with 17 bases between them. The complete variable domain, with remaining parts taken from reference TRBV2 and TRBJ2-7, reads EPEVTQTPSHQVTQMGQEVILRCVPISNHLYFYWYRQILGQKVEFLVSFYNNEISEKSEIFDDQFSVERPDGSNFTLKIRSTKLEDSAMYFCASSDPDRTVTYEQYFGPGTRLTVT.

This clonotype was observed at least ten times. V and J are TRBV28 and TRBJ2-1; TRBD2 agrees at 10 bases. V trimming: 5 bases; J trimming: 8 bases; junction bases outside the gene matches: 6. The germline V gene has CDR1 MDHEN and CDR2 SYDVKM. This CDR3 has 14 amino acids. The CDR3: CASSRASGRDEQFF. The CDR3 region has the DNA TGTGCCAGCAGTAGGGCTAGCGGGAGAGATGAGCAGTTCTTC. Together with reference TRBV28 and TRBJ2-1, the CDR3 gives the full variable domain: DVKVTQSSRYLVKRTGEKVFLECVQDMDHENMFWYRQDPGLGLRLIYFSYDVKMKEKGDIPEGYSVSREKKERFSLILESASTNQTSMYLCASSRASGRDEQFFGPGTRLTVL.

This clonotype appeared many times. V is TRBV5-5 and J is TRBJ2-5; the match to TRBD1 covers 8 bases. The CDR3 extends over 14 amino acids. The V gene's germline CDR1 is SGHKS and CDR2 YYEKEE (reference sequence). V was clipped by 4 bases and J by 5 bases; unmatched bases: 7. CDR3 amino acids: CASSLQGARETQYF. In DNA, the CDR3 is TGTGCCAGCAGCCTCCAGGGGGCGCGGGAGACCCAGTACTTC.

This clonotype has a count of ten or more. V usage is TRBV30 and J usage is TRBJ2-1, with 8 bases identical to TRBD2. CDR3 size: 13 residues. Germline CDR1 is GTSNPN and CDR2 is SVGIG (reference sequence). V trimming: 0 bases; J trimming: 12 bases; junction bases outside the gene matches: 7. CDR3 nucleotides: TGTGCCTGGAGTGTGACTAGCGTCTCAAGGCAGTTCTTC. Translation gives CAWSVTSVSRQFF.

This clonotype was recorded many times. The chain couples TRBV12-3 or TRBV12-4 to TRBJ2-3; 7 nucleotides align to TRBD1. The ends lost 7 bases at V and 1 base at J; junction bases unmatched: 8. The CDR3 length is 15 residues. The CDR3 nucleotides are TGTGCCAGCACCCCCTCAGACAGGGGCACAGATACGCAGTATTTT. This translates into CASTPSDRGTDTQYF.